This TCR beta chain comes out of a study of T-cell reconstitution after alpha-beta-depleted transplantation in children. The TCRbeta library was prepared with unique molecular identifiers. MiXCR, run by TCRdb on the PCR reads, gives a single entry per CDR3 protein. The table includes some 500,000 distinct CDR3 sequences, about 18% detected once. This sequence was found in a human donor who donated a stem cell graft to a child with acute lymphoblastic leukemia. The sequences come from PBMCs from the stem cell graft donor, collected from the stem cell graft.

The CDR3 DNA is TGCAGTGCTGAAACTAGCGGGAGTTATTACGAGCAGTACTTC. Protein product: CSAETSGSYYEQYF. The chain uses TRBV20-1 and TRBJ2-7; 11 bases agree with TRBD2. Unmatched junction bases numbered 7, after V lost 5 bases and J lost 4 bases. Germline CDR1 reads DFQATT; CDR2 reads SNEGSKA (reference sequence). The CDR3 runs to 14 residues.